These 18 T cell receptor beta chains originate from one sample sequenced in a study of cytomegalovirus exposure and HLA in healthy donors. Data came from immunoSEQ multiplex PCR; TCRdb stores just in-frame clones and leaves some out. The data show roughly 250,000 clones, 75% to 90% seen once. What was sequenced was PBMCs. The receptors were gathered from a woman under 40 in good health and CMV-seropositive.

V is TRBV4-1 and J is TRBJ1-2; 9 positions agree with TRBD1. The CDR3 extends over 13 amino acids. From germline, CDR1 is MGHRA and CDR2 YSYEKL. J lost 8 bases, V lost 8 bases, and 9 bases had no gene match. This chain's CDR3 is CASGTQGAPGYTF. The CDR3, as DNA: TGCGCCAGCGGGACACAGGGGGCGCCGGGCTACACCTTC.

The rearrangement links TRBV7-8 to TRBJ2-2; 13 positions agree with TRBD2. The germline gives CDR1 SGHVS, CDR2 FQNEAQ. Trimming at V came to 6 bases and at J to 4 bases, leaving 5 bases not matched to a gene. The CDR3 runs to 16 residues. The CDR3 region has the DNA TGTGCCAGCAGACCGACTAGCGGGAGGCCCACCGGGGAGCTGTTTTTT. The encoded protein is CASRPTSGRPTGELFF.

V gene TRBV6-1 combines with J gene TRBJ2-2, with D perhaps matching TRBD2 (6 bases). With 0 bases removed from V and 3 bases from J, the gap between germline ends came to 8 bases. CDR1 and CDR2 from the germline V gene are MNHNS and SASEGT. The length of the CDR3 is 15 residues. CDR3 in amino acids: CASSEAWDYTGELFF. The CDR3 coding sequence is TGTGCCAGCAGTGAAGCCTGGGACTACACCGGGGAGCTGTTTTTT.

The sample holds a few counts of this clone. The J gene is TRBJ2-7, the V gene TRBV5-1; TRBD1 matches 11 bases. The germline CDR1 and CDR2 sequences are SGHRS and YFSETQ. The CDR3 is 14 residues long. V dropped 6 bases and J dropped 3; count of bases not matched to a gene: 5. CDR3 sequence reads: CASNRDRGNYEQYF. CDR3 bases: TGCGCCAGCAACCGGGACAGGGGGAACTACGAGCAGTACTTC.

This rearrangement joins TRBV9 to TRBJ1-1; D is undetermined. This CDR3 region has 13 residues. V dropped 0 bases and J dropped 5 bases, with 8 bases sitting between them. Germline V lookup: CDR1 SGDLS, CDR2 YYNGEE. The CDR3 protein is CASSVGPSTEAFF. CDR3 DNA: TGTGCCAGCAGCGTAGGCCCGAGTACTGAAGCTTTCTTT. Complete variable domain (other parts from reference TRBV9 and TRBJ1-1): DSGVTQTPKHLITATGQRVTLRCSPRSGDLSVYWYQQSLDQGLQFLIQYYNGEERAKGNILERFSAQQFPDLHSELNLSSLELGDSALYFCASSVGPSTEAFFGQGTRLTVV.

The chain couples TRBV27 to TRBJ2-7; possibly TRBD2 for D (6 bases). V shed 4 bases and J shed 1 base, with 8 bases lying between them. Germline assignment: CDR1 MNHEY and CDR2 SMNVEV (reference sequence). CDR3 length: 13 amino acids. CDR3 amino acids: CASSSEGSYEQYF. The CDR3, as DNA: TGTGCCAGCAGTTCGGAGGGTTCCTACGAGCAGTACTTC.

The V and J genes are TRBV16 and TRBJ2-2, with no clear D. The length of the CDR3 is 14 residues. Germline loops: CDR1 KGHSY, CDR2 FQNENV. V was clipped by 0 bases and J by 2 bases, with 4 bases between them. CDR3 in amino acids: CASSQSQNTGELFF. The CDR3, as DNA: TGTGCCAGCAGCCAATCTCAAAACACCGGGGAGCTGTTTTTT.

This rearrangement joins TRBV6-5 to TRBJ2-2; a possible D gene is TRBD1 (6 bases). This CDR3 comprises 14 residues. V dropped 7 bases and J dropped 7 bases, with 16 bases sitting between them. Germline CDR1 is MNHEY and CDR2 is SVGAGI. CDR3 amino acids: CASTTGQRGGELFF. DNA of the CDR3: TGTGCCAGCACTACCGGACAGAGGGGCGGGGAGCTGTTTTTT.

The rearrangement uses TRBV5-1 and TRBJ1-2; 7 nucleotides match TRBD1. Germline V CDR1 and CDR2: SGHRS, YFSETQ. J lost 4 bases, V lost 2 bases, and 8 bases had no gene match. This CDR3 is 15 amino acids long. As DNA, the CDR3 is TGCGCCAGCAGCTTTACAGGGGAATTGGGCTATGGCTACACCTTC. Translated, it gives CASSFTGELGYGYTF.

The chain combines TRBV7-6 with TRBJ2-2; 8 bases agree with TRBD2. This CDR3 is 17 amino acids long. Losses at the gene ends were 5 bases for V and 8 bases for J; bases not matched to a gene: 16. CDR1 is SGHVS and CDR2 is FNYEAQ in the germline V gene. For the CDR3, the DNA is TGTGCCAGCAGCCCCTCCGGGTCCAGCGGGAGTGGAGGGGAGCTGTTTTTT. Translating gives CASSPSGSSGSGGELFF.

The V and J genes are TRBV5-4 and TRBJ2-1; 8 bases fit TRBD2. With V trimmed by 8 bases and J by 7 bases, 11 bases remained unmatched. Per the germline V gene, CDR1 is SGHNT and CDR2 is YYREEE (reference sequence). This CDR3 is built from 14 residues. CDR3 in amino acids: CASGEAGVKNEQFF. The CDR3 DNA reads as TGTGCCAGTGGTGAAGCGGGAGTAAAGAATGAGCAGTTCTTC.

The V call is TRBV27, the J call TRBJ2-1; 7 nucleotides agree with TRBD2. Losses at the gene ends were 5 bases for V and 8 bases for J; bases not matched to a gene: 12. Germline values: CDR1 MNHEY, CDR2 SMNVEV (reference sequence). The CDR3 covers 15 residues. CDR3 residues: CASSLMGGDLDEQFF. The CDR3, as DNA: TGTGCCAGCAGTCTCATGGGGGGGGACCTCGATGAGCAGTTCTTC.

The gene calls are TRBV6-5 and TRBJ2-1; the D gene is possibly TRBD2 (5 bases). Between the trimmed V and J ends, which lost 5 bases and 16 bases, there was a span of 6 bases. Germline-derived CDR1 and CDR2 are MNHEY and SVGAGI. The CDR3 loop spans 8 amino acids. In DNA form, the CDR3 reads TGTGCCAGCAGTAGCGGATTCTTC. Translating gives CASSSGFF.

The chain has TRBV19 and TRBJ2-5; tentatively, D is TRBD2 (6 bases). V lost 4 bases and J 7 bases, leaving 10 bases between the germline ends. The germline CDR1 and CDR2 sequences are LNHDA and SQIVND (reference sequence). This CDR3 has 12 residues. CDR3 DNA: TGTGCCAGTAGTACAGGGCGGGGGACCCAGTACTTC. Amino acids: CASSTGRGTQYF. Together with reference TRBV19 and TRBJ2-5, the CDR3 gives the full variable domain: DGGITQSPKYLFRKEGQNVTLSCEQNLNHDAMYWYRQDPGQGLRLIYYSQIVNDFQKGDIAEGYSVSREKKESFPLTVTSAQKNPTAFYLCASSTGRGTQYFGPGTRLLVL.

This clone came up a few times. This chain joins TRBV19 and TRBJ1-5, with D possibly TRBD1 on 6 matching bases. CDR3 size: 15 residues. V dropped 9 bases and J dropped 3 bases, with 18 bases sitting between them. In germline, CDR1 is LNHDA, CDR2 SQIVND (reference sequence). The CDR3, as DNA: TGTGCCAGCTTACCTACAGGGTTGTACAATCAGCCCCAGCATTTT. This translates into CASLPTGLYNQPQHF.

This clone was observed a single time. The gene calls are TRBV4-2 and TRBJ2-3; 10 nucleotides match TRBD2. The CDR3 contains 18 residues. The V gene end was trimmed by 0 bases and the J gene end by 4 bases; junction bases not matched to a gene: 10. CDR1 is LGHNA, CDR2 YNFKEQ, per germline. CDR3 protein: CASSQEGASGSRADTQYF. The CDR3 nucleotides are TGTGCCAGCAGCCAAGAGGGGGCTAGCGGGAGTAGGGCAGATACGCAGTATTTT.

The chain links TRBV19 to TRBJ2-1, with 10 bases matching TRBD2. The CDR3 is made up of 14 amino acids. CDR1 and CDR2 from the germline V gene are LNHDA and SQIVND (reference sequence). Unmatched junction bases numbered 3, after V lost 4 bases and J lost 6 bases. The DNA for the CDR3 is TGTGCCAGTAGTACCCCTAGCGGGAGCAATGAGCAGTTCTTC. This sequence encodes CASSTPSGSNEQFF.

To note about this clone: Other DNA sequences from this sample encode an identical CDR3 as well. This rearrangement joins TRBV28 to TRBJ2-7; possible D gene TRBD2, 6 bases. Germline assignment: CDR1 MDHEN and CDR2 SYDVKM. The length of the CDR3 is 14 residues. The V gene lost 1 base and the J gene lost 1 base, with 8 bases spanning the gap. The CDR3 DNA follows: TGTGCCAGCAGTTTATTAGGAGGGTCCTACGAGCAGTACTTC. This encodes CASSLLGGSYEQYF. Together with reference TRBV28 and TRBJ2-7, the CDR3 gives the full variable domain: DVKVTQSSRYLVKRTGEKVFLECVQDMDHENMFWYRQDPGLGLRLIYFSYDVKMKEKGDIPEGYSVSREKKERFSLILESASTNQTSMYLCASSLLGGSYEQYFGPGTRLTVT.